This TCR beta chain derives from a study of T-cell reconstitution after alpha-beta-depleted transplantation in children. Between the trimmed V and J ends, which lost 0 bases and 5 bases, there was a span of 8 bases. The CDR3 runs to 14 residues. Germline CDR1 and CDR2: LGHNA and YNFKEQ. For TCRbeta, the library was prepared with unique molecular identifiers. TCRdb re-analysed the PCR reads in MiXCR, keeping a single row per CDR3 protein. The sample carries about 610,000 distinct CDR3 sequences, over 9.5% recorded once. This clonotype was seen a handful of times. The receptor's source is a human donor who donated a stem cell graft to a child with acute myeloid leukemia. The source was PBMCs from the stem cell graft donor, collected from the stem cell graft. This chain connects TRBV4-2 to TRBJ2-4, with D unclear. The CDR3 spells CASSQEAGQNIQYF. The CDR3 DNA reads TGTGCCAGCAGCCAAGAGGCAGGTCAAAACATTCAGTACTTC.